This note documents a single T cell receptor beta chain sequence. What it binds is not known. Next came a second PCR, run for about 6 to 11 cycles, which used a sample-barcoded 5' primer along with a J-beta primer mix. MiXCR, run by TCRdb on the 5' RACE reads, gives a single entry per CDR3 protein. Among fewer than 2,000,000 distinct CDR3 sequences listed, roughly two fifths were seen once. V was clipped by 1 base and J by 6 bases, with 19 bases between them. The CDR3 length is 18 residues. The germline V gene has CDR1 SGHAT and CDR2 FQNNGV. The sample is drawn from a study of blood T cells in healthy people across ages. General study findings and limits: Because sorting was not performed, PBMCs prevented conclusive naive versus antigen-experienced comparison.

Extracted total RNA amounted to at least 6 micrograms for each sample. The chain is built from TRBV11-2 and TRBJ1-6; D is perhaps TRBD1 (6 bases). Sequencing used blood. The TCR sequence derives from a human donor in good health. The chain's CDR3 is CASSLVALDRLPNSPLHF. CDR3 in DNA: TGTGCCAGCAGCTTAGTAGCCCTCGACAGGCTTCCTAATTCACCCCTCCACTTT. Using reference TRBV11-2 and TRBJ1-6 for the parts outside the CDR3, the full variable domain is EAGVAQSPRYKIIEKRQSVAFWCNPISGHATLYWYQQILGQGPKLLIQFQNNGVVDDSQLPKDRFSAERLKGVDSTLKIQPAKLEDSAVYLCASSLVALDRLPNSPLHFGNGTRLTVT.